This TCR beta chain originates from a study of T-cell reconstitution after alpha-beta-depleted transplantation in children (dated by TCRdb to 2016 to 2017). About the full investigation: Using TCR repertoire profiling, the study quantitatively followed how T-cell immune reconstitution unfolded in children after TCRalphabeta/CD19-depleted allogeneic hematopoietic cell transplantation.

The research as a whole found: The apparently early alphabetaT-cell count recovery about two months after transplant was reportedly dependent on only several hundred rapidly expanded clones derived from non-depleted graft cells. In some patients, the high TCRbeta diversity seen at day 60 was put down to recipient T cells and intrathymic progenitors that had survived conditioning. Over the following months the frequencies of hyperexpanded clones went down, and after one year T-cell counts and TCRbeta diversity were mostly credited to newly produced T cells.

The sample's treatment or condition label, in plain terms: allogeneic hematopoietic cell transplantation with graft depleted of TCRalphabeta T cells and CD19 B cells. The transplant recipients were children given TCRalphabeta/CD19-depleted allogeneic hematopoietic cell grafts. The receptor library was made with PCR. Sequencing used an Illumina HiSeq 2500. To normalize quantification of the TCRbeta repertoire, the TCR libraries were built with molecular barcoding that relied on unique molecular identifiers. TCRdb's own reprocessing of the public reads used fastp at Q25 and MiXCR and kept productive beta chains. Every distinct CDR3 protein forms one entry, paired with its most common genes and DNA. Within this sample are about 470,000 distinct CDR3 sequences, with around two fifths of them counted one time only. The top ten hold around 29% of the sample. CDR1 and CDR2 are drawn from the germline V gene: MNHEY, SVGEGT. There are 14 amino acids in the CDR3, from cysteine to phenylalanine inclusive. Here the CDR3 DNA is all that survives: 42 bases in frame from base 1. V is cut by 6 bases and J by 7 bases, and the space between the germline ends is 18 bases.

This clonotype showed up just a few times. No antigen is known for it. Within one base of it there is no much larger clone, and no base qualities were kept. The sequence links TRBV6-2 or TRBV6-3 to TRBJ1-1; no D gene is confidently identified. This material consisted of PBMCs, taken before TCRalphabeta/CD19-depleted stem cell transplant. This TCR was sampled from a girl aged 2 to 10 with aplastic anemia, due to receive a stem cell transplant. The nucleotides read TGTGCCAGCAGGATGCCGATACGAACAAATGAAGCTTTCTTT. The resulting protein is CASRMPIRTNEAFF.